Each of the 4 T cell receptor beta chains below was sequenced from the same sample in a study of Ad26.COV2.S vaccination and SARS-CoV-2 variants. The repertoire was sequenced with immunoSEQ multiplex PCR; TCRdb's copy has only in-frame clones and lacks some. There are 200,000 to 250,000 clones in the sample; roughly 90% occur only once, and about 10% lies in the top ten. This sample's treatment: 19 received Ad26.COV2.S at low or high dose, single or two shots; about 5 received placebo; per-sample allocation not given. At day 63 after the first vaccine or placebo injection, samples were drawn. The source was peripheral blood, collected in a trial of Ad26.COV2.S vaccine versus placebo. The receptor set was obtained from a person between 18 and 60 years old who received the Ad26.COV2.S COVID-19 vaccine or a placebo.

The chain combines TRBV11-2 with TRBJ2-3; 8 bases are shared with TRBD2. Germline V CDR1 and CDR2: SGHAT, FQNNGV. V trimming: 1 base; J trimming: 6 bases; junction bases outside the gene matches: 15. The CDR3 covers 18 residues. CDR3: CASSLVPLGGAGVDTQYF. In nucleotides, the CDR3 is TGTGCCAGCAGCTTAGTCCCCCTGGGCGGAGCGGGGGTCGATACGCAGTATTTT.

V gene TRBV13 combines with J gene TRBJ2-7; TRBD2 is a possible D gene (5 bases). CDR1 and CDR2 from the germline V gene are PRHDT and FYEKMQ (reference sequence). V was trimmed by 5 bases and J by 7 bases, leaving 15 bases between them. The CDR3 contains 13 residues. The CDR3 is CASSRTAPGEQYF. Written as DNA, the CDR3 is TGTGCCAGCAGCCGGACTGCCCCCGGTGAGCAGTACTTC.

The V and J genes are TRBV18 and TRBJ1-6; D is ambiguous. Germline V gives CDR1 KGHSH, CDR2 LQKENI. This CDR3 comprises 16 residues. Trimming took off 3 bases at V and 0 bases at J, with 9 bases between the two ends. The chain's CDR3 is CASSPGKDSYNSPLHF. The DNA for the CDR3 is TGTGCCAGCTCACCGGGGAAAGACTCCTATAATTCACCCCTCCACTTT.

The chain's CDR3 is CASSQDSSGGPYNEQFF. The CDR3 DNA sequence: TGCGCCAGCAGCCAAGATTCAAGCGGGGGACCTTACAATGAGCAGTTCTTC. The chain has TRBV4-3 and TRBJ2-1, with 8 bases identical to TRBD2. The V segment lost 0 bases and the J segment 4 bases; nucleotides outside the gene matches: 8. The CDR3 length is 17 residues. Germline values: CDR1 LGHNA, CDR2 YSLEER.